Listed below are T cell receptor beta chains from one sample, sequenced in a study of a mutant IDH1 vaccine in newly diagnosed glioma. Their cognate antigens are unknown. Measured with immunoSEQ multiplex PCR; TCRdb has only the in-frame clones, and not every one. The sample lists tens of thousands of clones, 80% to 85% seen once, with 3.8% in the top ten. The sample was PBMCs, taken from a glioma patient whose treatment included an IDH1 peptide vaccine. The receptors were gathered from a young man with glioma. Each CDR3 is given with its conserved first and last residue. A D gene is named only where the DNA matches it firmly. Only some rows state a clone size, as once, few, many or a class for expanded clones.

clone size	V gene	J gene	D gene	CDR3 DNA	CDR3 protein
.	TRBV7-9	TRBJ2-4	.	TGTGCCAGCAGCTCCTTCAGCAGGGACCAAAACATTCAGTACTTC	CASSSFSRDQNIQYF
.	TRBV19	TRBJ2-1	.	TGTGCCAGTACCGATGGAGGGGCCGGCTACAATGAGCAGTTCTTC	CASTDGGAGYNEQFF
.	TRBV5-1	TRBJ2-1	TRBD2	TGCGCCAGCAGCTTGTCGGTTAGCGGGGGAGCTCAGGGCAATGAGCAGTTCTTC	CASSLSVSGGAQGNEQFF
.	TRBV19	TRBJ2-6	TRBD1	TGTGCCAGTAGGGGACAGGTCTCTGGGGCCAACGTCCTGACTTTC	CASRGQVSGANVLTF
few	TRBV10-2	TRBJ1-5	.	TGCGCCACCAGAACTGGCGGAGTTAGCAATCAGCCCCAGCATTTT	CATRTGGVSNQPQHF
.	TRBV6-5	TRBJ1-6	.	TGTGCCAGCAGGCCGGGGGTCTATAATTCACCCCTCCACTTT	CASRPGVYNSPLHF
.	TRBV5-6	TRBJ2-2	.	TGTGCCAGCGGCGAGGGAAGTCAGCGGGAGCTGTTTTTT	CASGEGSQRELFF
.	TRBV4-2	TRBJ2-3	.	TGTGCCAGCAGCCAAGAAGTTGATGCCCGGGGGGATACGCAGTATTTT	CASSQEVDARGDTQYF
.	TRBV27	TRBJ1-6	TRBD1	TGTGCCTCTAGGGGGACAGACTCCTATAATTCACCCCTCCACTTT	CASRGTDSYNSPLHF
.	TRBV19	TRBJ2-3	.	TGTGCCAGTAGTAGGTTACGTGGCACAGATACGCAGTATTTT	CASSRLRGTDTQYF
once	TRBV6-1	TRBJ2-5	.	TGTGCCAGCAGTGAAGACCCTTGGGGGGCGCAAGAGACCCAGTACTTC	CASSEDPWGAQETQYF
.	TRBV27	TRBJ2-5	.	TGTGCCAGCAGTCCCACCCGCGGGGCGGCAGAGACCCAGTACTTC	CASSPTRGAAETQYF
.	TRBV5-5	TRBJ2-3	.	TGTGCCAGCAGCTTGGCGGAGGATTTATCGAGACTCAACACAGATACGCAGTATTTT	CASSLAEDLSRLNTDTQYF